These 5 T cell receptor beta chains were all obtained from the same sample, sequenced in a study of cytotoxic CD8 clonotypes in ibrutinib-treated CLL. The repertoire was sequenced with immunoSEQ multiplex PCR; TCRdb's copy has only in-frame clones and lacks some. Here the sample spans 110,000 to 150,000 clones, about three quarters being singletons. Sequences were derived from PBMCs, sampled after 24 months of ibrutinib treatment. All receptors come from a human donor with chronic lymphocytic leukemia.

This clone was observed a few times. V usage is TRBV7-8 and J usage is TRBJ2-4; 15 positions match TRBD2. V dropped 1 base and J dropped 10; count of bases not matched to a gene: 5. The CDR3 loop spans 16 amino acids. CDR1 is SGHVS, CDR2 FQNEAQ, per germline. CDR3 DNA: TGTGCCAGCAGCTTAGTAGGGACTAGCGGGGGGCCTATTCAGTACTTC. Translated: CASSLVGTSGGPIQYF.

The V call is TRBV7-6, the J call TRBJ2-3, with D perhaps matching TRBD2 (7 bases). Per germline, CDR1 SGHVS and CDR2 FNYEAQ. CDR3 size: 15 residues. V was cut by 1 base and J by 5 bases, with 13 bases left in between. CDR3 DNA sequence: TGTGCCAGCAGCTTAGGGGGGGGGCGTGGAGATACGCAGTATTTT. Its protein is CASSLGGGRGDTQYF.

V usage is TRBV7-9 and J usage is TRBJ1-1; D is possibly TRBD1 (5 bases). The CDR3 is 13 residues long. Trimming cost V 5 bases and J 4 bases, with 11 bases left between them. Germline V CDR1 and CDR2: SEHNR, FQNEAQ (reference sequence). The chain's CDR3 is CASSPPGRTEAFF. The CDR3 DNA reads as TGTGCCAGCAGCCCGCCGGGACGCACTGAAGCTTTCTTT.

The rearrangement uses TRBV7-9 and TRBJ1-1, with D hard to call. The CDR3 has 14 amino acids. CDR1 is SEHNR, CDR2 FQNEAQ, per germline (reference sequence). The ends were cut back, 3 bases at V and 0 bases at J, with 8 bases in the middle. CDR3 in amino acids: CASSFSELNTEAFF. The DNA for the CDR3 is TGTGCCAGCAGCTTCTCAGAATTGAACACTGAAGCTTTCTTT.

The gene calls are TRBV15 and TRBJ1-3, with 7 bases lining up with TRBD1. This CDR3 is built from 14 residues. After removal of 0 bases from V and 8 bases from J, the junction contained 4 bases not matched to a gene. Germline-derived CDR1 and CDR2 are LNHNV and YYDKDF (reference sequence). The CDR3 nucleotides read TGTGCCACCAGCAGAGATAGGAGGGGGCACACCATATATTTT. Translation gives CATSRDRRGHTIYF.